Listed below are T cell receptor beta chains from one sample, sequenced in a study of blood T cell repertoires in COVID-19. TCRdb's copy holds only in-frame clones and misses some; the assay was immunoSEQ multiplex PCR. Here the sample spans 250,000 to 400,000 clones, approximately 81% being singletons. The sequencing sample was made of PBMCs or T cells enriched from blood (not recorded which). These receptors were obtained from a woman aged 25 to 45 who had been exposed to COVID-19. Each CDR3 is given with its conserved first and last residue. D genes are given only for firm matches. Size tells how often a clone was seen (once, few, many) or the class of an expanded clone, and some rows leave it out.

clone_size | d_call | j_call | v_call | cdr3_aa | cdr3_nt
NA | TRBD2 | TRBJ2-2 | TRBV7-3 | CASSPTGGVNSGELFF | TGTGCCAGCAGCCCCACGGGAGGAGTTAACTCCGGGGAGCTGTTTTTT
NA | NA | TRBJ2-1 | TRBV6-5 | CASSYGGMRYNEQFF | TGTGCCAGCAGTTACGGCGGGATGAGATACAATGAGCAGTTCTTC
once | NA | TRBJ2-5 | TRBV2 | CASSLRETQYF | TGTGCCAGCAGCCTCCGAGAGACCCAGTACTTC
NA | NA | TRBJ1-2 | TRBV9 | CASSGLGTGGDGYTF | TGTGCCAGCAGCGGTCTGGGGACCGGAGGGGATGGCTACACCTTC
once | TRBD1 | TRBJ1-2 | TRBV24-1 | CATSGGQGRRGYTF | TGTGCCACCAGTGGGGGACAGGGCCGGCGTGGCTACACCTTC
NA | NA | TRBJ1-1 | TRBV6-5 | CATIGRGPEAFF | TGTGCCACCATCGGTAGGGGCCCTGAAGCTTTCTTT
NA | NA | TRBJ1-5 | TRBV19 | CASSINGPQLQPQHF | TGTGCCAGTAGTATCAACGGTCCCCAATTGCAGCCCCAGCATTTT
NA | TRBD1 | TRBJ1-1 | TRBV6-2/TRBV6-3 | CASSYSTGGHTEAFF | TGTGCCAGCAGTTACTCGACAGGGGGCCACACTGAAGCTTTCTTT
NA | NA | TRBJ2-6 | TRBV5-1 | CASSPDRRVSNVLTF | TGCGCCAGCAGCCCCGACCGCCGGGTGTCAAACGTCCTGACTTTC
NA | TRBD1 | TRBJ2-5 | TRBV3-1/TRBV3-2 | CASSQRDRGETQYF | TGTGCCAGCAGCCAGCGGGACAGGGGAGAGACCCAGTACTTC
NA | TRBD2 | TRBJ2-7 | TRBV7-3 | CASSSGLAGVMDEQYF | TGTGCCAGCAGCTCGGGACTAGCGGGAGTCATGGACGAGCAGTACTTC
NA | TRBD1 | TRBJ2-2 | TRBV3-1/TRBV3-2 | CASSQGQGARTGELFF | TGTGCCAGCAGCCAAGGACAGGGGGCGCGAACCGGGGAGCTGTTTTTT
NA | TRBD2 | TRBJ2-7 | TRBV7-2 | CASSLESGRANEQYF | TGTGCCAGCAGCTTAGAGAGCGGGAGGGCCAACGAGCAGTACTTC
NA | NA | TRBJ2-5 | TRBV27 | CASRPGVKETQYF | TGTGCCAGCAGGCCTGGAGTTAAAGAGACCCAGTACTTC
NA | TRBD1 | TRBJ1-1 | TRBV28 | CASSYDRGLQTEAFF | TGTGCCAGCAGTTACGACAGGGGGCTACAGACTGAAGCTTTCTTT
NA | NA | TRBJ2-7 | TRBV4-1 | CASSQEGGSSYEQYF | TGCGCCAGCAGCCAGGAGGGGGGGAGCTCCTACGAGCAGTACTTC
NA | NA | TRBJ1-5 | TRBV6-2/TRBV6-3 | CASSYGLEGNQPQHF | TGTGCCAGCAGTTACGGTTTGGAGGGGAATCAGCCCCAGCATTTT
NA | TRBD1 | TRBJ1-4 | TRBV30 | CAWSPGSGGHEKLFF | TGTGCCTGGAGCCCCGGATCAGGGGGACATGAAAAACTGTTTTTT
NA | TRBD2 | TRBJ2-7 | TRBV30 | CAWREAGGRLYEQYF | TGTGCCTGGAGGGAAGCGGGAGGCCGCCTCTACGAGCAGTACTTC
NA | TRBD2 | TRBJ2-3 | TRBV5-1 | CASSLNSGRPADTQYF | TGCGCCAGCAGCTTGAACAGCGGGAGACCCGCGGATACGCAGTATTTT
NA | TRBD1 | TRBJ1-2 | TRBV30 | CAWSVQTGVSQGYTF | TGTGCCTGGAGTGTACAGACAGGGGTTAGTCAGGGCTACACCTTC
NA | TRBD1 | TRBJ1-5 | TRBV10-1 | CASSFTGTGGYNQPQHF | TGCGCCAGCTCCTTCACCGGGACAGGGGGCTATAATCAGCCCCAGCATTTT
NA | NA | TRBJ1-6 | TRBV23-1 | CASINRRLAFYNSPLHF | TGCGCCAGCATCAATCGCAGGCTGGCCTTCTATAATTCACCCCTCCACTTT
NA | TRBD1 | TRBJ2-7 | TRBV3-1/TRBV3-2 | CASSPGQGNMWEQYF | TGTGCCAGCAGCCCCGGACAGGGTAATATGTGGGAGCAGTACTTC